These 12 T cell receptor beta chains came from one sample sequenced in a study of T-cell memory formation after mild COVID-19. MiXCR, run by TCRdb on the 5' RACE reads, gives a single entry per CDR3 protein. The repertoire has about 450,000 distinct CDR3 sequences, about 22% of them found once; the top ten carry 10% to 15%. The sequencing sample was made of PBMCs or a T cell subset sorted from them (not recorded which). These receptor sequences come from an adult woman who had mild COVID-19 (a few samples of this study predate the infection). Cell type and time point are not known.

A few counts support this clonotype. V usage is TRBV7-6 and J usage is TRBJ2-6; 10 nucleotides agree with TRBD2. Germline V CDR1 and CDR2: SGHVS, FNYEAQ. V was clipped by 4 bases and J by 2 bases; unmatched bases: 5. This CDR3 has 17 residues. Here the CDR3 reads CASSSLAGEPGANVLTF. In nucleotides, the CDR3 is TGTGCCAGCAGCTCTCTAGCGGGAGAACCTGGGGCCAACGTCCTGACTTTC.

The genes are TRBV5-5 and TRBJ1-3; TRBD1 agrees at 9 bases. With V trimmed by 4 bases and J by 3 bases, 8 bases remained unmatched. Germline loops: CDR1 SGHKS, CDR2 YYEKEE (reference sequence). The CDR3 loop spans 16 amino acids. CDR3 protein: CASSRGPTGGGNTIYF. CDR3 in DNA: TGTGCCAGCAGCCGTGGGCCGACAGGGGGTGGAAACACCATATATTTT.

The CDR3 loop is CASSLGPGKQYF. CDR3 DNA sequence: TGTGCCAGCAGCTTAGGTCCGGGAAAGCAGTACTTC. V is TRBV11-3 and J is TRBJ2-7; TRBD2 might be the D (5 bases). This CDR3 has 12 amino acids. V was shortened by 1 base and J by 8 bases, with 9 bases between the two germline ends. Germline-derived CDR1 and CDR2 are SGHNT and YENEEA.

This chain uses TRBV4-1 with TRBJ1-3, with D uncertain. Germline CDR1 is MGHRA and CDR2 is YSYEKL. The CDR3 contains 15 residues. Between the trimmed V and J ends, which lost 4 bases and 3 bases, there was a span of 13 bases. The CDR3 region has the DNA TGCGCCAGCAGCCGGAGTAGCGGGCATGGAAACACCATATATTTT. This sequence encodes CASSRSSGHGNTIYF.

The CDR3: CATSEGPNTEAFF. CDR3 nucleotide sequence: TGTGCCACCAGTGAGGGGCCGAACACTGAAGCTTTCTTT. The chain recombines TRBV24-1 with TRBJ1-1; D possibly corresponds to TRBD1 (5 bases). The V gene lost 4 bases and the J gene lost 1 base, with 6 bases spanning the gap. This CDR3 contains 13 residues. Germline V CDR1 and CDR2: KGHDR, SFDVKD.

This clonotype was seen more than once but under ten times. The chain employs TRBV29-1 and TRBJ2-2; no firm D call. The CDR3 sequence is 11 residues long. Germline assignment: CDR1 SQVTM and CDR2 ANQGSEA. V was cut by 7 bases and J by 5 bases, with 8 bases left in between. CDR3 protein: CSGASTGELFF. The CDR3 DNA follows: TGCAGCGGGGCATCGACCGGGGAGCTGTTTTTT.

The rearrangement uses TRBV7-7 and TRBJ2-3, with TRBD2 matching over 9 bases. This CDR3 is 15 amino acids long. V shed 5 bases and J 5 bases; nucleotides not matched to a gene: 8. Germline CDR1 is SSHAT and CDR2 is FNYEAQ (reference sequence). This CDR3 reads CASSPGTSIIDTQYF. The CDR3 coding sequence is TGTGCCAGCAGCCCTGGGACTAGCATAATAGATACGCAGTATTTT.

This chain connects TRBV4-3 to TRBJ1-4; 9 bases fit TRBD1. CDR1 and CDR2 from the germline V gene are LGHNA and YSLEER. Trimming at V came to 3 bases and at J to 8 bases, leaving 16 bases not matched to a gene. The CDR3 sequence is 18 residues long. The CDR3 reads CASSQLPGQGVVNEKLFF. The CDR3, as DNA: TGCGCCAGCAGCCAGCTGCCGGGACAGGGTGTCGTTAACGAAAAACTGTTTTTT.

V usage is TRBV9 and J usage is TRBJ1-2, with no clear D. The V end lost 0 bases, the J end lost 4 bases, and 4 bases lay between the germline ends. CDR3 size: 12 residues. Per germline, CDR1 SGDLS and CDR2 YYNGEE. The DNA for the CDR3 is TGTGCCAGCAGCGTAGAAGGCTATGGCTACACCTTC. Translation gives CASSVEGYGYTF.

By share of the sample, this clonotype is medium-sized (0.01 to 0.1%). The chain joins TRBV5-1 to TRBJ2-7; D is uncertain. The V end was cut by 0 bases, the J end by 5 bases, with 9 bases between. The CDR3 runs to 13 residues. Germline V lookup: CDR1 SGHRS, CDR2 YFSETQ. CDR3 amino acids: CASSLEILDEQYF. In DNA form, the CDR3 reads TGCGCCAGCAGCTTGGAAATATTGGACGAGCAGTACTTC.

This clonotype was seen a handful of times. CDR3 nucleotides: TGTGCCAGCAGCCAAGTTGGAGATACAGATACGCAGTATTTT. Its translation is CASSQVGDTDTQYF. The chain joins TRBV14 to TRBJ2-3; no clear D. The germline V gene encodes CDR1 SGHDN and CDR2 FVKESK. The CDR3 consists of 14 residues. V lost 1 base, J lost 3 bases, and 8 bases lay in between.

The sample holds a few counts of this clonotype. This chain joins TRBV4-2 and TRBJ2-7, with D possibly TRBD1 on 6 matching bases. With 3 bases removed from V and 2 bases from J, the gap between germline ends came to 11 bases. The length of the CDR3 is 14 residues. From germline, CDR1 is LGHNA and CDR2 YNFKEQ. The CDR3 reads CASSHTGTPYEQYF. CDR3 in DNA: TGTGCCAGCAGCCACACCGGGACACCCTACGAGCAGTACTTC.